A selection of T cell receptor beta chains follows, all from one sample in a study of T-cell reconstitution after alpha-beta-depleted transplantation in children. TCRdb re-analysed the PCR reads in MiXCR, keeping a single row per CDR3 protein. The sample shows 350,000 to 450,000 distinct CDR3 sequences, about an eighth of them seen only once. Material: PBMCs, obtained from the stem cell graft. These receptors were collected from a human donor who donated a stem cell graft to a child with Fanconi anemia. The CDR3 runs from the conserved cysteine through the conserved F or W. Not every row has a clone size; where given, it reads once, few, many or a size class.

V gene: TRBV18; J gene: TRBJ1-4; clone size: NA; CDR3 protein: CASSPRGQSEKLFF
V gene: TRBV7-2; J gene: TRBJ2-1; clone size: few; CDR3 protein: CASSSDSAELGYNEQFF
V gene: TRBV6-5; J gene: TRBJ2-2; clone size: few; CDR3 protein: CASSYAGGPTGELFF
V gene: TRBV15; J gene: TRBJ2-3; clone size: many; CDR3 protein: CATSRDRAGSGTDTQYF
V gene: TRBV14; J gene: TRBJ2-3; clone size: NA; CDR3 protein: CASSQWIQDTQYF
V gene: TRBV27; J gene: TRBJ2-4; clone size: once; CDR3 protein: CASRALAGIGIQYF
V gene: TRBV20-1; J gene: TRBJ1-5; clone size: NA; CDR3 protein: CSAARGAGNNQPQHF
V gene: TRBV11-2; J gene: TRBJ2-4; clone size: few; CDR3 protein: CASSPSRRAQYF
V gene: TRBV27; J gene: TRBJ2-7; clone size: many; CDR3 protein: CASGLQGGYEQYF
V gene: TRBV27; J gene: TRBJ1-5; clone size: many; CDR3 protein: CASRGHGFNQPQHF
V gene: TRBV5-6; J gene: TRBJ1-1; clone size: NA; CDR3 protein: CASSPYARDRGASEAFF
V gene: TRBV20-1; J gene: TRBJ1-5; clone size: NA; CDR3 protein: CSARGGASNQPQHF
V gene: TRBV12-3/TRBV12-4; J gene: TRBJ1-1; clone size: NA; CDR3 protein: CASTTRVQAEAFF
V gene: TRBV5-1; J gene: TRBJ2-1; clone size: few; CDR3 protein: CATSPRTGADNEQFF
V gene: TRBV12-3/TRBV12-4; J gene: TRBJ2-3; clone size: many; CDR3 protein: CASSGGLARTDTQYF
V gene: TRBV5-1; J gene: TRBJ2-5; clone size: NA; CDR3 protein: CASSPQQGGVETQYF
V gene: TRBV5-1; J gene: TRBJ1-2; clone size: few; CDR3 protein: CASSLVPGQGDGYTF
V gene: TRBV4-2; J gene: TRBJ1-2; clone size: few; CDR3 protein: CASSKDRDRKIYGYTF
V gene: TRBV7-2; J gene: TRBJ1-1; clone size: many; CDR3 protein: CASSPTKGITEAFF
V gene: TRBV3-1; J gene: TRBJ1-5; clone size: NA; CDR3 protein: CASSRGTNSNQPQHF
V gene: TRBV18; J gene: TRBJ1-1; clone size: few; CDR3 protein: CASSPLIGQANTEAFF
V gene: TRBV18; J gene: TRBJ1-5; clone size: NA; CDR3 protein: CASSEDRHQPQHF
V gene: TRBV20-1; J gene: TRBJ1-2; clone size: NA; CDR3 protein: CSAQRGGNYGYTF
V gene: TRBV5-5; J gene: TRBJ1-6; clone size: many; CDR3 protein: CASSPGTGGDSPLHF
V gene: TRBV7-2; J gene: TRBJ2-1; clone size: NA; CDR3 protein: CASSAGLAGANEQFF
V gene: TRBV18; J gene: TRBJ1-2; clone size: few; CDR3 protein: CASSRQGAHYGYTF
V gene: TRBV28; J gene: TRBJ2-1; clone size: few; CDR3 protein: CASSPLLAGGPQFF
V gene: TRBV6-1; J gene: TRBJ2-1; clone size: few; CDR3 protein: CASRWEGGRGEQFF
V gene: TRBV5-1; J gene: TRBJ1-6; clone size: few; CDR3 protein: CASSSGQGDPLHF
V gene: TRBV21-1; J gene: TRBJ2-6; clone size: NA; CDR3 protein: CASSKLKPGQGAAGANVLTF
V gene: TRBV6-2/TRBV6-3; J gene: TRBJ2-1; clone size: many; CDR3 protein: CASSYGERGEQFF
V gene: TRBV12-3/TRBV12-4; J gene: TRBJ1-5; clone size: few; CDR3 protein: CASSLPREPQHF
V gene: TRBV4-2; J gene: TRBJ2-5; clone size: NA; CDR3 protein: CASSQGFVETQYF
V gene: TRBV7-2; J gene: TRBJ2-5; clone size: NA; CDR3 protein: CASSLAFETQYF
V gene: TRBV7-9; J gene: TRBJ2-5; clone size: few; CDR3 protein: CASSLGVVRETQYF
V gene: TRBV10-3; J gene: TRBJ2-1; clone size: NA; CDR3 protein: CAISDRASSYNEQFF
V gene: TRBV18; J gene: TRBJ2-4; clone size: few; CDR3 protein: CASSPAGVMAKNIQYF
V gene: TRBV5-1; J gene: TRBJ2-5; clone size: NA; CDR3 protein: CASSLETGRRVGTQYF
V gene: TRBV6-5; J gene: TRBJ2-3; clone size: few; CDR3 protein: CASRQSGAFTDTQYF
V gene: TRBV7-3; J gene: TRBJ2-3; clone size: NA; CDR3 protein: CASSPTGTGTDTQYF
V gene: TRBV11-2; J gene: TRBJ1-2; clone size: few; CDR3 protein: CASSLENRGYTF
V gene: TRBV6-1; J gene: TRBJ1-1; clone size: few; CDR3 protein: CASIKAVNTEAFF
V gene: TRBV29-1; J gene: TRBJ2-7; clone size: many; CDR3 protein: CSVRDGFDYEQYF
V gene: TRBV29-1; J gene: TRBJ1-1; clone size: many; CDR3 protein: CSVGPMNTEAFF
V gene: TRBV7-2; J gene: TRBJ2-2; clone size: many; CDR3 protein: CASSFGGDTGELFF
V gene: TRBV7-8; J gene: TRBJ1-6; clone size: NA; CDR3 protein: CASSRQGWSPLHF
V gene: TRBV4-1; J gene: TRBJ2-6; clone size: NA; CDR3 protein: CASSQVLRSGANVLTF
V gene: TRBV12-3/TRBV12-4; J gene: TRBJ1-5; clone size: NA; CDR3 protein: CASSLVGGRQPQHF
V gene: TRBV6-5; J gene: TRBJ2-1; clone size: many; CDR3 protein: CASRRERQDRFYNEQFF
V gene: TRBV12-3/TRBV12-4; J gene: TRBJ2-2; clone size: once; CDR3 protein: CASILSNTGELFF
V gene: TRBV4-1; J gene: TRBJ2-3; clone size: few; CDR3 protein: CASSQVPRTDTQYF
V gene: TRBV18; J gene: TRBJ1-2; clone size: few; CDR3 protein: CASSPPGDYGYTF
V gene: TRBV20-1; J gene: TRBJ2-5; clone size: NA; CDR3 protein: CSTRGGGAGETQYF
V gene: TRBV27; J gene: TRBJ2-7; clone size: few; CDR3 protein: CASGSNEQYF
V gene: TRBV6-2/TRBV6-3; J gene: TRBJ2-5; clone size: NA; CDR3 protein: CASSYSGQETEYF
V gene: TRBV27; J gene: TRBJ1-6; clone size: NA; CDR3 protein: CVSSSVRDTSTGPLHF
V gene: TRBV20-1; J gene: TRBJ1-4; clone size: NA; CDR3 protein: CSAATGGSEKLFF
V gene: TRBV25-1; J gene: TRBJ2-7; clone size: NA; CDR3 protein: CASMLSSYEQYF
V gene: TRBV20-1; J gene: TRBJ1-2; clone size: NA; CDR3 protein: CSVSDTTNYGYTF
V gene: TRBV20-1; J gene: TRBJ1-2; clone size: NA; CDR3 protein: CSARDLRGLKDYTF